These 13 T cell receptor beta chains came from one sample sequenced in a study of control samples from healthy donors and cancer patients. Some clones are missing from TCRdb's copy, which holds only in-frame ones; the method was immunoSEQ multiplex PCR. The sample consists of 20,000 or so clones, about 88% of them appearing once. The sample was PBMCs. The receptors were gathered from a woman between 55 and 75 years old with head and neck cancer.

The V and J genes are TRBV5-1 and TRBJ2-7; TRBD1 matches 10 bases. Germline CDR1 SGHRS, CDR2 YFSETQ. CDR3 length equals 14 residues. Trimming cost V 3 bases and J 4 bases; bases outside gene matches: 4. Here the CDR3 DNA reads TGCGCCAGCAGCTCCGGACAGGGGGGGTACGAGCAGTACTTC. Translation gives CASSSGQGGYEQYF.

The rearrangement uses TRBV7-8 and TRBJ2-1; 7 nucleotides agree with TRBD2. Germline lookup yields CDR1 SGHVS and CDR2 FQNEAQ. The trim removed 4 bases at V and 6 bases at J, leaving 9 bases unmatched. The CDR3 length is 15 residues. The CDR3, as DNA: TGTGCCAGCAGCTCCCGAGCAGCGGGGAGCAATGAGCAGTTCTTC. It yields the protein CASSSRAAGSNEQFF.

This clone was picked up one time. V gene TRBV4-2 combines with J gene TRBJ2-1; TRBD2 matches 10 bases. CDR3 length: 16 residues. V lost 2 bases to trimming and J lost 7 bases; unmatched junction nucleotides: 8. Germline values: CDR1 LGHNA, CDR2 YNFKEQ. The CDR3 protein is CASSQPLAGDLNEQFF. CDR3 in DNA: TGTGCCAGCAGCCAACCCCTAGCGGGGGATTTAAATGAGCAGTTCTTC.

The rearrangement uses TRBV28 and TRBJ2-1; 8 bases line up with TRBD1. V shed 5 bases and J 1 base; nucleotides not matched to a gene: 7. Germline V lookup: CDR1 MDHEN, CDR2 SYDVKM. CDR3 length: 16 residues. The CDR3 protein is CASSPAGQGSYNEQFF. As DNA, the CDR3 is TGTGCCAGCAGTCCCGCAGGACAGGGTTCCTACAATGAGCAGTTCTTC.

V usage is TRBV28 and J usage is TRBJ1-1; TRBD1 aligns across 11 bases. The trim removed 6 bases at V and 1 base at J, leaving 7 bases unmatched. The V gene's germline CDR1 is MDHEN and CDR2 SYDVKM. The CDR3 sequence is 16 residues long. The DNA of the CDR3 is TGTGCCAGCAGCCCGGGACAGGGGGGAGGGAACACTGAAGCTTTCTTT. Translated: CASSPGQGGGNTEAFF.

The V and J genes are TRBV19 and TRBJ2-1, with 14 positions matching TRBD2. V gave up 5 bases and J gave up 6 bases; unmatched junction bases: 3. The CDR3 consists of 15 residues. Germline values: CDR1 LNHDA, CDR2 SQIVND (reference sequence). In DNA, the CDR3 is TGTGCCAGTAGTGGGACTAGCGGGAGAGTCAATGAGCAGTTCTTC. It translates to CASSGTSGRVNEQFF.

The rearrangement links TRBV28 to TRBJ2-7, with a weak D call TRBD2 (5 bases). The CDR3 totals 14 residues. V shed 3 bases and J shed 7 bases, with 16 bases lying between them. The germline V gene has CDR1 MDHEN and CDR2 SYDVKM. Here the CDR3 DNA reads TGTGCCAGCAGTTTCGCTAGCATCCCTGGTGAGCAGTACTTC. Residues: CASSFASIPGEQYF.

The chain couples TRBV27 to TRBJ1-2, with TRBD1 matching 7 bases. This CDR3 contains 14 residues. The V and J ends lost 6 bases and 7 bases, in that order; junction bases with no gene match: 11. CDR1 and CDR2 (germline): MNHEY, SMNVEV (reference sequence). The CDR3 protein is CASSPRTGHGGYTF. CDR3 coding DNA: TGTGCCAGCAGCCCAAGGACAGGACACGGTGGCTACACCTTC.

This clone was counted once. CDR3 DNA sequence: TGTGCCAGCAGCGGACAAGAGACCCAGTACTTC. It is translated as CASSGQETQYF. The J gene is TRBJ2-5, the V gene TRBV9; D is unclear. The CDR3 is 11 amino acids. V lost 3 bases, J lost 2 bases, and 2 bases lay in between. Germline V lookup: CDR1 SGDLS, CDR2 YYNGEE.

The gene calls are TRBV6-6 and TRBJ1-1; D not certain. V lost 7 bases and J 6 bases, leaving 15 bases between the germline ends. Looked up from germline, CDR1 is MNHNY and CDR2 is SVGAGI (reference sequence). The CDR3 loop spans 13 amino acids. CDR3 sequence reads: CASTPMVKAEAFF. In nucleotides, the CDR3 is TGTGCCAGCACCCCCATGGTCAAGGCTGAAGCTTTCTTT.

This chain joins TRBV3-1 (or the pseudogene TRBV3-2) and TRBJ2-6; 9 bases fit TRBD1. The V and J ends lost 0 bases and 1 base, in that order; junction bases with no gene match: 4. The CDR3 totals 18 residues. Per germline, CDR1 LGHDT and CDR2 YNNKEL (reference sequence). This chain's CDR3 is CASSQEGQGTSGANVLTF. The DNA of the CDR3 is TGTGCCAGCAGCCAAGAGGGACAGGGAACTTCTGGGGCCAACGTCCTGACTTTC.

V gene TRBV24-1 combines with J gene TRBJ2-5, with 9 positions matching TRBD1. Germline V CDR1 and CDR2: KGHDR, SFDVKD. The CDR3 is 15 residues long. Trimming cost V 3 bases and J 5 bases; bases outside gene matches: 6. The CDR3 region has the DNA TGTGCCACCAGTGATACGGGACAGGGTATGGAGACCCAGTACTTC. As protein: CATSDTGQGMETQYF.

The CDR3 sequence: CASSQGFQGSEQYF. The CDR3 DNA reads TGTGCCAGCAGCCAAGGATTTCAGGGTTCCGAGCAGTACTTC. The chain is built from TRBV14 and TRBJ2-7, with D possibly TRBD1 on 5 matching bases. Trimming removed 1 base from V and 6 bases from J, with 13 bases in between. CDR3 length equals 14 residues. The germline CDR1 and CDR2 sequences are SGHDN and FVKESK.